This entry lists 23 T cell receptor beta chains sequenced from one sample in a study of breast tumors, draining lymph nodes, adjacent tissues. TCRdb recomputed calls from the multiplex PCR reads with MiXCR, one row per CDR3 protein. Of 130,000 or so distinct CDR3 sequences listed, roughly 33% were seen once; the top ten hold about 2.5%. Samples came from axillary lymph nodes draining the breast cancer. The sequenced sample consisted of axillary lymph node tissue. The receptors originated from a female donor with breast cancer. Some clones in this sample may be carry-over from other donors' samples.

This clonotype was picked up many times. CDR3: CAISSGAGELFF. As DNA, the CDR3 is TGTGCCATCAGTTCTGGGGCCGGGGAGCTGTTTTTT. The chain links TRBV10-3 to TRBJ2-2; D call uncertain. V was trimmed by 5 bases and J by 6 bases, leaving 7 bases between them. In germline, CDR1 is ENHRY, CDR2 SYGVKD. The length of the CDR3 is 12 residues.

This clonotype has only a few counts. The chain carries TRBV27 and TRBJ2-1, with 11 bases that match TRBD2. The CDR3 sequence is 14 residues long. The ends lost 2 bases at V and 6 bases at J; junction bases unmatched: 0. Per the germline V gene, CDR1 is MNHEY and CDR2 is SMNVEV (reference sequence). The CDR3 sequence: CASSLLAGGNEQFF. The CDR3 bases are TGTGCCAGCAGTTTACTAGCGGGGGGCAATGAGCAGTTCTTC.

The genes are TRBV10-2 and TRBJ2-7; 9 bases align to TRBD1. Trimming cost V 6 bases and J 3 bases; bases outside gene matches: 3. CDR1 is WSHSY, CDR2 SAAADI, per germline. The CDR3 contains 13 residues. The CDR3 DNA reads as TGCGCCAGCAGAATGACAGGGGGCTACGAGCAGTACTTC. Translation gives CASRMTGGYEQYF.

Sample share makes this clonotype large (0.1 to 1%). The DNA for the CDR3 is TGTGCCAGCAGCTTAAGAACAGGGGGCATGTTAGATACGCAGTATTTT. Encoded protein: CASSLRTGGMLDTQYF. This chain joins TRBV7-8 and TRBJ2-3; 9 bases map to TRBD1. The junction had 8 bases not matched to a gene; V was cut back by 2 bases and J by 5 bases. The germline V gene encodes CDR1 SGHVS and CDR2 FQNEAQ. The CDR3 length is 16 residues.

This chain joins TRBV5-1 and TRBJ2-1; TRBD2 agrees at 13 bases. V shed 2 bases and J 4 bases; nucleotides not matched to a gene: 3. This CDR3 is built from 16 residues. Germline V gene lookup returns CDR1 SGHRS and CDR2 YFSETQ. The CDR3 sequence is CASSLKGLAGYNEQFF. In nucleotides, the CDR3 is TGCGCCAGCAGCTTAAAGGGACTAGCGGGATACAATGAGCAGTTCTTC.

The rearrangement uses TRBV2 and TRBJ2-2, with 12 positions matching TRBD1. The CDR3 covers 15 residues. The ends lost 6 bases at V and 17 bases at J; junction bases unmatched: 16. From germline, CDR1 is SNHLY and CDR2 FYNNEI. This CDR3 is CASRSGQGATGGCFF. The DNA of the CDR3 is TGTGCCAGCAGGTCGGGACAGGGGGCGACGGGGGGCTGTTTTTTT.

This clonotype has a count of ten or more. This chain joins TRBV29-1 and TRBJ2-3, with TRBD1 matching 8 bases. CDR3 length: 14 amino acids. J was trimmed by 4 bases and V by 6 bases; bases with no gene match: 9. Germline assignment: CDR1 SQVTM and CDR2 ANQGSEA. The CDR3 nucleotides are TGCAGCGTCCGAGCCCAGGGGGCTGCAGATACGCAGTATTTT. This codes for CSVRAQGAADTQYF.

As for this clonotype: One end of the junction does not line up with germline, which may come from a read error. The V call is TRBV11-2, the J call TRBJ2-2, with 11 positions matching TRBD1. This CDR3 contains 17 residues. CDR1 SGHAT and CDR2 FQNNGV come from the germline V gene. This chain's CDR3 is CASTLRTGGWNTGELSW. The CDR3 coding sequence is TGTGCCAGCACTCTTAGGACAGGGGGCTGGAACACCGGGGAGCTGTCTTGG. Looking up the rest from reference TRBV11-2 and TRBJ2-2 gives the full variable domain: EAGVAQSPRYKIIEKRQSVAFWCNPISGHATLYWYQQILGQGPKLLIQFQNNGVVDDSQLPKDRFSAERLKGVDSTLKIQPAKLEDSAVYLCASTLRTGGWNTGELSWGEGSRLTVL.

The V call is TRBV3-1, the J call TRBJ1-3; tentatively, D is TRBD1 (6 bases). Deletions cut 1 base from V and 8 bases from J, with 12 bases between. This CDR3 comprises 14 residues. Germline values: CDR1 LGHDT, CDR2 YNNKEL (reference sequence). CDR3 amino acids: CASSQVGGGDTIYF. In DNA form, the CDR3 reads TGTGCCAGCAGCCAAGTAGGGGGGGGGGACACCATATATTTT. Combining the CDR3 with reference TRBV3-1 and TRBJ1-3 gives the whole variable domain DTAVSQTPKYLVTQMGNDKSIKCEQNLGHDTMYWYKQDSKKFLKIMFSYNNKELIINETVPNRFSPKSPDKAHLNLHINSLELGDSAVYFCASSQVGGGDTIYFGEGSWLTVV.

This clonotype has only a few counts. This may stem from a read error, because a much larger clone lies one nucleotide away. V is TRBV5-4 and J is TRBJ2-6; D perhaps matches TRBD2 (5 bases). The germline V gene encodes CDR1 SGHNT and CDR2 YYREEE (reference sequence). V was clipped by 4 bases and J by 1 base, with 12 bases between them. The CDR3 loop spans 16 amino acids. The DNA for the CDR3 is TGTGCCAGCAGCGCGCGCATAGCGTCTGGGGCCAACGTCCTGACTTTC. Its translation: CASSARIASGANVLTF.

This clonotype was detected ten times or more. This chain joins TRBV12-3 or TRBV12-4 and TRBJ2-6, with TRBD1 matching 8 bases. The CDR3 is made up of 16 amino acids. V was clipped by 6 bases and J by 1 base; unmatched bases: 5. The CDR3 DNA is TGTGCCAGCAGCGGTCAGGGGGCATCTGGGGCCAACGTCCTGACTTTC. It yields the protein CASSGQGASGANVLTF.

This chain uses TRBV19 with TRBJ1-1; D call uncertain. Germline-derived CDR1 and CDR2 are LNHDA and SQIVND (reference sequence). Trimming shortened V by 4 bases and J by 1 base, and 7 bases separated the two germline ends. This CDR3 contains 13 residues. Here the CDR3 reads CASSSQRNTEAFF. CDR3 nucleotides: TGTGCCAGTAGTAGCCAAAGGAACACTGAAGCTTTCTTT.

This clonotype was observed a single time. A much larger clone is a single base away; this may be a read error. The rearrangement joins TRBV20-1 to TRBJ2-7; 7 nucleotides match TRBD1. The V gene end was trimmed by 0 bases and the J gene end by 6 bases; junction bases not matched to a gene: 17. The germline gives CDR1 DFQATT, CDR2 SNEGSKA (reference sequence). The CDR3 is 17 amino acids. CDR3 DNA sequence: TGCAGTGCTAGAGATCCCCGGACTGATCCCAGGGGGAGCGAGCAGTACTTC. Its translation is CSARDPRTDPRGSEQYF.

This chain joins TRBV7-8 and TRBJ1-5; 7 nucleotides match TRBD1. V dropped 1 base and J dropped 5; count of bases not matched to a gene: 5. CDR3 length: 15 residues. Germline CDR1 and CDR2: SGHVS and FQNEAQ. DNA for the CDR3: TGTGCCAGCAGCTTAGAGGTAGGGGGCCATCAGCCCCAGCATTTT. Translated, it gives CASSLEVGGHQPQHF.

Worth noting for this clonotype: Mismatch with germline at one junction end may stem from a read error. The rearrangement links TRBV11-2 to TRBJ1-6; TRBD1 agrees at 10 bases. From germline, CDR1 is SGHAT and CDR2 FQNNGV. There are 16 residues in the CDR3. CDR3 sequence reads: CASSLFGGQGNSPPHF. DNA of the CDR3: TGCGCCAGCAGCTTATTTGGGGGACAGGGGAATTCACCCCCCCACTTT.

This clonotype was recorded many times. The rearrangement joins TRBV2 to TRBJ1-6, with D hard to call. The CDR3 loop spans 13 amino acids. Germline V lookup: CDR1 SNHLY, CDR2 FYNNEI. The V end was cut by 9 bases, the J end by 10 bases, with 16 bases between. The CDR3 DNA reads TGTGCCAGAACCCAGTCCGCAGAATCACCCCTCCACTTT. Encoded protein: CARTQSAESPLHF.

In this sample, this clonotype is medium-sized. The chain carries TRBV11-2 and TRBJ2-7; no firm D call. The V end lost 2 bases, the J end lost 4 bases, and 9 bases lay between the germline ends. Per germline, CDR1 SGHAT and CDR2 FQNNGV. This CDR3 comprises 13 residues. This chain's CDR3 is CASSLTPVYEQYV. CDR3 sequence (DNA): TGTGCCAGCAGCTTAACTCCCGTATACGAGCAGTACGTC.

This chain uses TRBV6-6 with TRBJ1-4; a weak D match, TRBD1 (6 bases). Germline CDR1 reads MNHNY; CDR2 reads SVGAGI (reference sequence). V was shortened by 6 bases and J by 8 bases, with 22 bases between the two germline ends. CDR3 length: 16 residues. CDR3 sequence reads: CASRDLAGAQQEKLFF. The CDR3 DNA reads as TGTGCCAGCAGGGACCTAGCGGGGGCCCAACAGGAAAAACTGTTTTTT.

This clonotype has at least ten counts. J is TRBJ2-5 and V is TRBV20-1, with a weak D call TRBD1 (6 bases). The CDR3 runs 13 residues. The germline V and J ends were trimmed by 4 bases and 1 base, with 10 bases remaining between them. The germline V gene encodes CDR1 DFQATT and CDR2 SNEGSKA (reference sequence). In nucleotides, the CDR3 is TGCAGTGCTACTCGGACAGCCCAAGAGACCCAGTACTTC. Protein sequence: CSATRTAQETQYF.

This clonotype was counted a few times. This chain uses TRBV6-6 with TRBJ1-1, with a possible D match to TRBD1 (5 bases). Deletions cut 7 bases from V and 4 bases from J, with 22 bases between. Germline CDR1 and CDR2: MNHNY and SVGAGI (reference sequence). The CDR3 is 16 amino acids. CDR3 bases: TGTGCCAGCATTCCTCTTTCCCAACGACAGAGCACTGAAGCTTTCTTT. Protein product: CASIPLSQRQSTEAFF.

The V and J genes are TRBV6-2 or TRBV6-3 and TRBJ2-3; no clear D. Trimming left V 0 bases short and J 4 bases short, with 8 bases between. CDR3 length: 14 residues. Looked up from germline, CDR1 is MNHEY and CDR2 is SVGEGT. CDR3 nucleotides: TGTGCCAGCAGTTACTCCCCAGTTCCAGATACGCAGTATTTT. Translating gives CASSYSPVPDTQYF.

In its sample, this clonotype was seen many times. The chain combines TRBV11-2 with TRBJ1-6, with D possibly matching TRBD1 (6 bases). The CDR3 sequence is 13 residues long. V lost 5 bases and J 6 bases, leaving 8 bases between the germline ends. In germline, CDR1 is SGHAT, CDR2 FQNNGV. The CDR3 is CASSQGGNSPLHF. The CDR3 DNA follows: TGTGCCAGCAGCCAAGGGGGTAATTCACCCCTCCACTTT.

CDR3 sequence: CASRGTGGNQPQHF. Written as DNA, the CDR3 is TGTGCCAGCAGGGGGACAGGGGGCAATCAGCCCCAGCATTTT. V and J are TRBV6-1 and TRBJ1-5, with 10 bases lining up with TRBD1. The ends lost 6 bases at V and 2 bases at J; junction bases unmatched: 1. The CDR3 extends over 14 amino acids. Germline CDR1 is MNHNS and CDR2 is SASEGT.